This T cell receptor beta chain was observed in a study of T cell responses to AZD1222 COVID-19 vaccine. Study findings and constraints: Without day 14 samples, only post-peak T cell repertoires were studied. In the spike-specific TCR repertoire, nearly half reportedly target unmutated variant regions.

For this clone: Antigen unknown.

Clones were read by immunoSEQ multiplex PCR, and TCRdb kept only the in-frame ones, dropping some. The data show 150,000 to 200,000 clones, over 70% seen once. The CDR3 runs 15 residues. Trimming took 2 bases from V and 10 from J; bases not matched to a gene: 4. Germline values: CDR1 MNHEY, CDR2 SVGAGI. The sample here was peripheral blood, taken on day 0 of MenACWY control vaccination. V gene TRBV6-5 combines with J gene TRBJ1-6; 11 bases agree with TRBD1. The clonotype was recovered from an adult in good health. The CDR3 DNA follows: TGTGCCAGCAGTTACAGGACAGGGGGCAGGTCACCCCTCCACTTT. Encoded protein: CASSYRTGGRSPLHF.